This T cell receptor beta chain came from a study of blood T cell repertoires in COVID-19. Study-wide context: Acute and convalescent COVID-19 specimens originated in the United States, Italy and Spain.

The CDR3 extends over 13 amino acids. Germline CDR1 SGHRS, CDR2 YFSETQ. The V end was cut by 0 bases, the J end by 8 bases, with 11 bases between. As processed by the authors: How many nucleated cells were present was estimated from reference gene primer amplification. Profiling relied on immunoSEQ multiplex PCR, and the TCRdb table lists in-frame clones only, not all of them. D and trimming were read from the DNA, whereas the V and J calls and clone size are those reported in that table. The sample holds fewer than 300,000 clones, approximately 81% seen once. The TCR was taken from a woman aged 18-35 years with acute or convalescent COVID-19. The chain recombines TRBV5-1 with TRBJ1-1; weak D call: TRBD1 (6 bases). Sequences were obtained from peripheral blood. This chain's CDR3 is CASSLGSGDEAFF. Here the CDR3 DNA reads TGCGCCAGCAGCTTGGGGTCAGGGGACGAAGCTTTCTTT. The full variable domain, in which reference TRBV5-1 and TRBJ1-1 provide the parts outside the CDR3, is KAGVTQTPRYLIKTRGQQVTLSCSPISGHRSVSWYQQTPGQGLQFLFEYFSETQRNKGNFPGRFSGRQFSNSRSEMNVSTLELGDSALYLCASSLGSGDEAFFGQGTRLTVV.